The T cell receptor beta chain under discussion was sequenced for a study of blood T cell repertoires in COVID-19. At the level of the study: The United States, Italy and Spain supplied acute and convalescent COVID-19 samples. PBMCs, B-cell-depleted T cells, or T cells were the source of the cDNA or gDNA that made up the material.

CDR1 is MNHEY, CDR2 SMNVEV, per germline (reference sequence). This CDR3 region has 14 residues. Trimming removed 8 bases from V and 4 bases from J; junction bases left unmatched: 6. Original processing notes: How many nucleated cells were present was estimated from reference gene primer amplification. Sequenced by immunoSEQ multiplex PCR; TCRdb stores in-frame clones only, minus some. V, J and clone size are taken as reported in that table, and D and trimming were inferred from the DNA itself. In the table there are about 220,000 clones, around 80% of which are singletons. The sample was peripheral blood. The V and J genes are TRBV27 and TRBJ1-1, with 11 bases that match TRBD1. This TCR came from a human donor in a cohort sampled during active COVID-19. The CDR3 reads CASQTGTGGTEAFF. CDR3 DNA sequence: TGTGCCAGCCAAACCGGGACAGGGGGCACTGAAGCTTTCTTT.